Sequencing of this T cell receptor (beta chain) was carried out in a study of blood T cell repertoires in COVID-19. At the level of the study: Specimens from acute and convalescent COVID-19 originated in the United States, Italy and Spain. T cells, B-cell-depleted T cells, or PBMCs provided the cDNA or gDNA that served as material.

Trimming took 3 bases from V and 7 from J; bases not matched to a gene: 4. From germline, CDR1 is MGHRA and CDR2 YSYEKL. The CDR3 sequence is 13 residues long. In the authors' workflow: Counts of nucleated cells, estimated from reference gene primer amplification, were obtained. Produced via immunoSEQ multiplex PCR; TCRdb's table is partial and in-frame only. The V and J calls and the clone size are those of that table, but D and trimming were determined from the DNA. The repertoire has 250,000 to 400,000 clones, about nine tenths of them found once; the top ten carry around 1.6%. This clone showed up just once.

This clonotype originated in a woman younger than 45 with COVID-19, enrolled during active disease. The chain is built from TRBV4-1 and TRBJ1-1, with 8 bases that match TRBD1. The source material was peripheral blood. CDR3 residues: CASSQDTGGEAFF. CDR3 bases: TGCGCCAGCAGCCAGGACACAGGGGGTGAAGCTTTCTTT.